This T cell receptor beta chain was identified during a study of T cells in Graves' hyperthyroidism and ophthalmopathy. The CDR3 regions of TCR beta were amplified from RNA transcripts. The HTBI primer set was used in a first-round RT-PCR of the TCR CDR3. TCRdb re-called the multiplex PCR reads through MiXCR, storing one row per CDR3 protein. This sample has more than 500,000 distinct CDR3 sequences, with about 16% found just once. CDR3 size: 16 residues. Trimming took 5 bases from V and 3 from J; bases not matched to a gene: 8. Germline V gene sequence: CDR1 SEHNR, CDR2 FQNEAQ (reference sequence). The TCR comes from a woman in her 30s with Graves' hyperthyroidism. Source material: blood. The chain combines TRBV7-9 with TRBJ1-2, with 11 bases matching TRBD1. This CDR3 is CASSGRDRGFDYGYTF. The CDR3 DNA follows: TGTGCCAGCAGCGGCCGGGACAGGGGGTTTGACTATGGCTACACCTTC.